What follows are 8 T cell receptor beta chains derived from one specimen sequenced in a study of OX40 agonist ivuxolimab in advanced cancers. Using immunoSEQ multiplex PCR, the repertoire was profiled, and TCRdb retains in-frame clones only, with some absent. The data show approximately 90,000 clones, approximately 90% seen once. The sample was CD4+ or CD8+ T cells sorted from blood, taken in a trial of the OX40 agonist ivuxolimab. These receptors originate from an adult with an advanced solid tumor such as melanoma, head and neck, liver or kidney cancer.

The gene calls are TRBV30 and TRBJ2-3; 8 bases agree with TRBD1. Trimming took 4 bases from V and 2 from J; bases not matched to a gene: 5. Germline CDR1 reads GTSNPN; CDR2 reads SVGIG (reference sequence). The CDR3 contains 14 residues. CDR3 sequence reads: CAWTGDRHTDTQYF. DNA of the CDR3: TGTGCCTGGACGGGGGACAGGCACACAGATACGCAGTATTTT.

The chain combines TRBV28 with TRBJ2-7; D possibly corresponds to TRBD1 (5 bases). The CDR3 spans 13 residues. Looked up from germline, CDR1 is MDHEN and CDR2 is SYDVKM. The V gene lost 2 bases and the J gene lost 3 bases, with 8 bases spanning the gap. CDR3 region: CASSLVDSYEQYF. The CDR3 region has the DNA TGTGCCAGCAGTTTAGTAGACAGCTACGAGCAGTACTTC.

The rearrangement links TRBV29-1 to TRBJ2-7, with D possibly TRBD2 on 6 matching bases. Germline CDR1 SQVTM, CDR2 ANQGSEA. The CDR3 consists of 14 residues. Trimming removed 5 bases from V and 1 base from J, with 15 bases in between. The DNA for the CDR3 is TGCAGCGTTAGGGACCGGGACTGGTCCTACGAGCAGTACTTC. Its protein is CSVRDRDWSYEQYF.

As concerns this clone: One end of the junction does not line up with germline, which may come from a read error. V is TRBV30 and J is TRBJ1-1; no clear D. Germline-derived CDR1 and CDR2 are GTSNPN and SVGIG (reference sequence). There are 12 residues in the CDR3. The CDR3 DNA reads TGTGCCTGGACCGTTGGTGGGCAGACCCTCGCCTTT. The encoded protein is CAWTVGGQTLAF.

The rearrangement links TRBV4-1 to TRBJ1-4; D unresolved. CDR1 and CDR2 (germline): MGHRA, YSYEKL. Trimming took off 3 bases at V and 0 bases at J, with 11 bases between the two ends. This CDR3 is 16 amino acids long. The CDR3 loop is CASSQPRQATNEKLFF. CDR3 in DNA: TGCGCCAGCAGCCAGCCCCGCCAAGCAACTAATGAAAAACTGTTTTTT.

The V call is TRBV6-1, the J call TRBJ2-7, with TRBD2 matching 7 bases. From germline, CDR1 is MNHNS and CDR2 SASEGT. Losses at the gene ends were 2 bases for V and 0 bases for J; bases not matched to a gene: 4. This CDR3 is built from 15 residues. The CDR3 protein is CASSEYRGGSYEQYF. CDR3 nucleotide sequence: TGTGCCAGCAGTGAATATCGCGGGGGCTCCTACGAGCAGTACTTC.

This sequence joins TRBV6-5 and TRBJ2-3, with 9 nucleotides matching TRBD2. Germline V gene sequence: CDR1 MNHEY, CDR2 SVGAGI. CDR3 length: 14 amino acids. The V and J ends lost 6 bases and 5 bases, in that order; junction bases with no gene match: 6. CDR3 region: CASSRGGAIDTQYF. In DNA, the CDR3 is TGTGCCAGCAGCCGCGGGGGGGCAATAGATACGCAGTATTTT.

This rearrangement joins TRBV10-1 to TRBJ1-1; a weak D match, TRBD1 (6 bases). CDR1 WNHNN and CDR2 SYGVQD come from the germline V gene (reference sequence). V shed 4 bases and J shed 6 bases, with 18 bases lying between them. This CDR3 spans 15 amino acids. The chain's CDR3 is CASSGGGRPTAEAFF. The DNA for the CDR3 is TGCGCCAGCAGTGGGGGGGGGCGTCCGACCGCTGAAGCTTTCTTT.